The clone carrying this T cell receptor (beta chain) showed up just once. The record originates from a study of blood T cell repertoires in COVID-19. About the study: Spain, Italy and the United States supplied samples that represented acute and convalescent COVID-19. From T cells, B-cell-depleted T cells, or PBMCs came the material, which was cDNA or gDNA.

Source study methods: Amplification with reference gene primers provided the estimates of nucleated cell counts. Here immunoSEQ multiplex PCR was the method, and the copy in TCRdb shows in-frame clones only, minus some. V and J calls plus clone size are reproduced from that table; the DNA served to infer D and trimming. The sample yields roughly 150,000 clones, 70% to 80% seen once. J gave up 2 bases and V 0 bases, and 1 base lay outside the gene matches. The CDR3 is made up of 15 amino acids. Germline assignment: CDR1 LGHDT and CDR2 YNNKEL (reference sequence). The source of this sequence is a man aged 55 to 70 with acute or convalescent COVID-19. This sequence joins TRBV3-1 (or the pseudogene TRBV3-2) and TRBJ2-1; 7 nucleotides match TRBD1. The source material was peripheral blood. CDR3 protein: CASSQETGPYNEQFF. The CDR3 DNA follows: TGTGCCAGCAGCCAAGAGACAGGGCCCTACAATGAGCAGTTCTTC.